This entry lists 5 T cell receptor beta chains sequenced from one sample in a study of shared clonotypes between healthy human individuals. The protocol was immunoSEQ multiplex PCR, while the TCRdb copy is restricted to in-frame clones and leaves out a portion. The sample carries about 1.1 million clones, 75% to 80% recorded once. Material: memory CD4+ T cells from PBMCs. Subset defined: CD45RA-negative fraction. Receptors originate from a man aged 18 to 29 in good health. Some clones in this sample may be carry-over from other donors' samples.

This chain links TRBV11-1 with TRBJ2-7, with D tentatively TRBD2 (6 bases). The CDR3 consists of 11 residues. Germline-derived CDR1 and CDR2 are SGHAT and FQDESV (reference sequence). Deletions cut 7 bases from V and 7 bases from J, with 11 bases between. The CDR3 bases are TGTGCCAGCAAACAGGCGGGGGAGCAGTACTTC. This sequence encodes CASKQAGEQYF.

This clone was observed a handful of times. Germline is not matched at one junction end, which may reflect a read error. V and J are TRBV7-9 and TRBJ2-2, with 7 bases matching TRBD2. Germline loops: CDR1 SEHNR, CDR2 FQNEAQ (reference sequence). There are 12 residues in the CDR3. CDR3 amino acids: CASSWEGGELVF. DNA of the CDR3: TGTGCCAGCAGCTGGGAGGGCGGGGAGCTGGTTTTT.

CDR3 coding DNA: TGCGCCAGCAGTGACCCCGGGACAGGGCACAATGAGCAGTTCTTC. Its translation is CASSDPGTGHNEQFF. The J gene is TRBJ2-1, the V gene TRBV10-2, with 9 bases identical to TRBD1. V was clipped by 3 bases and J by 5 bases; unmatched bases: 5. Germline V gene sequence: CDR1 WSHSY, CDR2 SAAADI. The CDR3 is 15 amino acids.

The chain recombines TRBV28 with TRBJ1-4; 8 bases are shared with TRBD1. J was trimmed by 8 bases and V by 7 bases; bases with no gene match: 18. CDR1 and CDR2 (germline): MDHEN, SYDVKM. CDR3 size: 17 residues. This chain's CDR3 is CASTRGARTGLGEKLFF. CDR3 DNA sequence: TGTGCCAGCACACGCGGGGCCAGGACAGGGCTTGGAGAAAAACTGTTTTTT.

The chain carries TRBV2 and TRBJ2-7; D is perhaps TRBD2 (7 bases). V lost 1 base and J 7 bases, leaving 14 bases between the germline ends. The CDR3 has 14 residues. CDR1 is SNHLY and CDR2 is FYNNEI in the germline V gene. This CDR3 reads CASSEGRGGSEQYF. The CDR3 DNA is TGTGCCAGCAGTGAAGGCAGGGGAGGGTCGGAGCAGTACTTC.